This T cell receptor beta chain was sequenced during a study of OX40 agonist ivuxolimab in advanced cancers. Across the study: As their treatment, patients were administered ivuxolimab, an agonistic anti-OX40 (CD134) antibody.

The repertoire was sequenced with immunoSEQ multiplex PCR; TCRdb's copy has only in-frame clones and lacks some. The table lists 65,000 to 90,000 clones, roughly nine tenths of them singletons, with 2.3% in the top ten. The specimen comprised CD4+ or CD8+ T cells sorted from blood, sampled in a trial of the OX40 agonist ivuxolimab. The origin of this receptor is an adult with an advanced solid tumor such as melanoma, head and neck, liver or kidney cancer.

The CDR3 spells CASSLGTGGTEAFF. DNA of the CDR3: TGTGCCAGCAGCCTCGGGACAGGGGGCACTGAAGCTTTCTTT. This chain joins TRBV5-8 and TRBJ1-1; 11 bases map to TRBD1. CDR3 length: 14 residues. Germline V gives CDR1 SGHTS, CDR2 YDEGEE. After removal of 4 bases from V and 4 bases from J, the junction contained 3 bases not matched to a gene.